Sequencing of this T cell receptor beta chain was carried out in a study of shared clonotypes between healthy human individuals. About the research overall: With ages of 18 to 49, the donors were a couple of women and a few men.

About this clone: The antigen is not known.

V dropped 7 bases and J dropped 5; count of bases not matched to a gene: 3. CDR1 is SNHLY, CDR2 FYNNEI, per germline. This CDR3 is 14 amino acids long. TCRdb's copy holds only in-frame clones and misses some; the assay was immunoSEQ multiplex PCR. This sample has 2 million to 2.5 million clones, with around 95% found just once. The study, taken as a whole, reports: Sorted-subset samples were not fully sequenced, rarefaction indicated.

This TCR was recovered from a man between 18 and 35 years old in good health. The genes are TRBV2 and TRBJ2-2; 11 bases map to TRBD1. Sequencing used naive CD4+ T cells sorted from blood. Subset defined: CD45RA+ positively selected. CDR3 residues: CASIRDRGTGELFF. The CDR3 DNA is TGTGCCAGCATCCGGGACAGGGGGACCGGGGAGCTGTTTTTT.